Listed below are T cell receptor beta chains from one sample, sequenced in a study of cytomegalovirus exposure and HLA in healthy donors. Clones were sequenced by immunoSEQ multiplex PCR, and TCRdb holds only the in-frame ones, with some missing. The table records approximately 300,000 clones, roughly 89% of them present only once. The sample consisted of PBMCs. All receptors derive from a woman younger than 35 in good health and CMV-seronegative. CDR3s include the opening cysteine and the closing phenylalanine or tryptophan. Fields, in order: clone size, V gene, J gene, CDR3 protein. Clone sizes are given selectively: once, few, many, or a class where the clone is expanded.

>.|TRBV18|TRBJ2-1
CASSPPNSGAHNEQFF
>.|TRBV5-1|TRBJ2-1
CASTPGLARNEQFF
>.|TRBV5-6|TRBJ1-5
CAIQVGVDRDDSNQPQHF
>.|TRBV2|TRBJ2-3
CASSLTDTQYF
>.|TRBV6-5|TRBJ2-2
CASSIAGGTGELFF
>.|TRBV28|TRBJ1-5
CASSTPPQGNQPQHF
>.|TRBV2|TRBJ1-1
CASSDGGRTGLTEAFF
>.|TRBV7-2|TRBJ2-1
CASSPAVEVSEQFF
>few|TRBV6-4|TRBJ2-2
CASSDETDTGELFF
>.|TRBV2|TRBJ2-3
CASEEREGSDTQYF